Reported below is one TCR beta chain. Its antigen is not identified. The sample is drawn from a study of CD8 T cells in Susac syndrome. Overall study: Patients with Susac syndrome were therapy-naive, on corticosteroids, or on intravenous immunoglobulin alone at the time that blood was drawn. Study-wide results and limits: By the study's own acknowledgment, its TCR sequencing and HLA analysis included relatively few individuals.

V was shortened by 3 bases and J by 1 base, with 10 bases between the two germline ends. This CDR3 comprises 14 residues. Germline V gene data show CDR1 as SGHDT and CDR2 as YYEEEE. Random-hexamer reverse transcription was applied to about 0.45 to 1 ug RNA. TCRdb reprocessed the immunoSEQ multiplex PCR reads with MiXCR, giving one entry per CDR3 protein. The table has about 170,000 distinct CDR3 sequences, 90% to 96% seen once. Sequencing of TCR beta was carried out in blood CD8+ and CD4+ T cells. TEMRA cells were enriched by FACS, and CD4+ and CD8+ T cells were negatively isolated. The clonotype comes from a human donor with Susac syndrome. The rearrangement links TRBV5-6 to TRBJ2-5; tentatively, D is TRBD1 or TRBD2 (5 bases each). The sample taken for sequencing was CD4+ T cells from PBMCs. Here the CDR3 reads CASSSGTLQETQYF. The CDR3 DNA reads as TGTGCCAGCAGCTCAGGGACGCTCCAAGAGACCCAGTACTTC.